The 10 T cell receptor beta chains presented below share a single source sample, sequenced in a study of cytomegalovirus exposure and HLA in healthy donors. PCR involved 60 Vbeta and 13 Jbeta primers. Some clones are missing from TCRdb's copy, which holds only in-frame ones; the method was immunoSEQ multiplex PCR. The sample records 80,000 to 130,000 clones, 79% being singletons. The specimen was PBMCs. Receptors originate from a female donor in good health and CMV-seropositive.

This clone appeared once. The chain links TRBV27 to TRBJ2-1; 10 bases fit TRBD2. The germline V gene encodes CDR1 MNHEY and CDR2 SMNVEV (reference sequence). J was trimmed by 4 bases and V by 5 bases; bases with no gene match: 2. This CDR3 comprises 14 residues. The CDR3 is CASSGLAVYNEQFF. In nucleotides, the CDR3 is TGTGCCAGCAGTGGACTAGCGGTTTACAATGAGCAGTTCTTC.

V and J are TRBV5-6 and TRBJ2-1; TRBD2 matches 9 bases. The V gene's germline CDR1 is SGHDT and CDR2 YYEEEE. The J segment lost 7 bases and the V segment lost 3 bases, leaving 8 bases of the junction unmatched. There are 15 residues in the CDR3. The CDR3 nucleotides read TGTGCCAGCAGCTGGCCGGGACTAGCCCCAAATGAGCAGTTCTTC. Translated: CASSWPGLAPNEQFF. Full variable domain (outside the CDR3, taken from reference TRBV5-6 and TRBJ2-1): DAGVTQSPTHLIKTRGQQVTLRCSPKSGHDTVSWYQQALGQGPQFIFQYYEEEERQRGNFPDRFSGHQFPNYSSELNVNALLLGDSALYLCASSWPGLAPNEQFFGPGTRLTVL.

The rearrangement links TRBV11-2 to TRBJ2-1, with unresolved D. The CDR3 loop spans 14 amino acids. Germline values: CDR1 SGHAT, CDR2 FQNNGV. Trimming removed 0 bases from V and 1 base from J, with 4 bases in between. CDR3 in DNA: TGTGCCAGCAGCTTAGACTTTTCCTACAATGAGCAGTTCTTC. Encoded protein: CASSLDFSYNEQFF.

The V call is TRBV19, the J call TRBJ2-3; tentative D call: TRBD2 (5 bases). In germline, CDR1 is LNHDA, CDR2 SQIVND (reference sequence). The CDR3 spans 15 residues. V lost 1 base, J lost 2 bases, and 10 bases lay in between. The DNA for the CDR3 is TGTGCCAGTAGTATAGGAGAGGGTTTCACAGATACGCAGTATTTT. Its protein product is CASSIGEGFTDTQYF.

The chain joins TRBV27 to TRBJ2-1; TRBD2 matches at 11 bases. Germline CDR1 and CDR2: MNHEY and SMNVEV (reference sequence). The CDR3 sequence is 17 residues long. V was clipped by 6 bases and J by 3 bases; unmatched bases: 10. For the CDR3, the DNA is TGTGCCAGCAGCCTACTACACGGGACTAGCGGCTACAATGAGCAGTTCTTC. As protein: CASSLLHGTSGYNEQFF.

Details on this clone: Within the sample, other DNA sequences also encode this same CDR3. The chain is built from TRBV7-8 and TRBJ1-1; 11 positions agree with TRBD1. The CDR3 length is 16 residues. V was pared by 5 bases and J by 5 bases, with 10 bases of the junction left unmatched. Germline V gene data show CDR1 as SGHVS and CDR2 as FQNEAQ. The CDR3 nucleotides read TGTGCCAGCAGCCGCGGACAGGGGGCCCGAGGGACTGAAGCTTTCTTT. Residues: CASSRGQGARGTEAFF.

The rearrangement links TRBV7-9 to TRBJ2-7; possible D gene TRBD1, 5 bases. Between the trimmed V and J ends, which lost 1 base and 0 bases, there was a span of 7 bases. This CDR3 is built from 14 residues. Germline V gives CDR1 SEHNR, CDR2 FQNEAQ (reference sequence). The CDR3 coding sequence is TGTGCCAGCAGCTTAGGACAGAGCTCCTACGAGCAGTACTTC. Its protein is CASSLGQSSYEQYF.

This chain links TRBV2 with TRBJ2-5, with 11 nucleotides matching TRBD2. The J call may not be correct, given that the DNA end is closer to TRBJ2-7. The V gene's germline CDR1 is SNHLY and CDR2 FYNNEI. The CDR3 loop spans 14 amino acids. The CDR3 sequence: CASTAGTSGFEQYF. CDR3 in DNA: TGTGCCAGCACGGCGGGGACTAGCGGATTCGAGCAGTACTTC.

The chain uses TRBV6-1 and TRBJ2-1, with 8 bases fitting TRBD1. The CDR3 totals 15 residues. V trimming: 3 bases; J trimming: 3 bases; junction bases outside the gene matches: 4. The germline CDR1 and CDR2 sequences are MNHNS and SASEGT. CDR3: CASSERDRLYNEQFF. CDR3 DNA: TGTGCCAGCAGTGAGCGGGACAGGCTCTACAATGAGCAGTTCTTC.

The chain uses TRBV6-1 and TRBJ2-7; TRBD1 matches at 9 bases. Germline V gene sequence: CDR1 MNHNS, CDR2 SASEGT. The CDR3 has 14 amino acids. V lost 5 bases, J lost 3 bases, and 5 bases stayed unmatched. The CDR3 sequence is CASSPQTGGYEQYF. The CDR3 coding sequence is TGTGCCAGCAGTCCCCAGACAGGGGGCTACGAGCAGTACTTC.